What follows are 30 T cell receptor beta chains derived from one specimen sequenced in a study of blood T cell repertoires in COVID-19. Clones were sequenced by immunoSEQ multiplex PCR, and TCRdb holds only the in-frame ones, with some missing. This sample has about 100,000 clones; approximately 91% occur once, and the top ten carry 2.1%. The sequencing input was peripheral blood. These receptors were obtained from a man aged 50 to 60 with active COVID-19.

This rearrangement joins TRBV12-3 or TRBV12-4 to TRBJ1-2, with unresolved D. The CDR3 is 13 residues long. V lost 3 bases and J lost 2, with 7 bases in between. The DNA for the CDR3 is TGTGCCAGCAGTTTCCTAGCAAACTATGGCTACACCTTC. Amino acids: CASSFLANYGYTF.

This chain links TRBV25-1 with TRBJ1-6, with D perhaps TRBD1 (5 bases). The CDR3 sequence is 15 residues long. Germline CDR1 is MGHDK and CDR2 is SYGVNS. The germline V and J ends were trimmed by 2 bases and 8 bases, with 13 bases remaining between them. This CDR3 is CASSEPQSGDSPLHF. In DNA, the CDR3 is TGTGCCAGCAGTGAACCTCAATCGGGGGATTCACCCCTCCACTTT.

The chain links TRBV6-2 or TRBV6-3 to TRBJ2-3; 7 nucleotides align to TRBD1. V lost 4 bases to trimming and J lost 5 bases; unmatched junction nucleotides: 9. Germline V gene data show CDR1 as MNHEY and CDR2 as SVGEGT. The CDR3 spans 15 residues. The DNA for the CDR3 is TGTGCCAGCAGTTCCCCTAGGGGGCTAGGAGATACGCAGTATTTT. This gives the protein CASSSPRGLGDTQYF.

The gene calls are TRBV18 and TRBJ1-2, with D perhaps TRBD1 (5 bases). Germline V gives CDR1 KGHSH, CDR2 LQKENI. The V end was cut by 0 bases, the J end by 4 bases, with 9 bases between. The CDR3 totals 14 residues. The CDR3 bases are TGTGCCAGCTCACCACCCCAGCAGGGCTATGGCTACACCTTC. It specifies CASSPPQQGYGYTF.

V is TRBV5-8 and J is TRBJ2-7; D remains ambiguous. Germline V lookup: CDR1 SGHTS, CDR2 YDEGEE. This CDR3 is built from 13 residues. The ends were cut back, 3 bases at V and 1 base at J, with 8 bases in the middle. The CDR3 DNA follows: TGTGCCAGCAGCTGGCGGCAGTCCTACGAGCAGTACGTC. Its protein product is CASSWRQSYEQYV.

This sequence joins TRBV19 and TRBJ2-1; 8 nucleotides agree with TRBD2. Germline CDR1 and CDR2: LNHDA and SQIVND (reference sequence). The ends lost 6 bases at V and 6 bases at J; junction bases unmatched: 4. The CDR3 spans 13 residues. The CDR3, as DNA: TGTGCCAGTAGAAGAAGCGGGAGCAATGAGCAGTTCTTC. Translating gives CASRRSGSNEQFF.

The rearrangement links TRBV12-5 to TRBJ1-2; 7 bases fit TRBD1. V dropped 3 bases and J dropped 2; count of bases not matched to a gene: 9. Germline V gene sequence: CDR1 LGHNT, CDR2 FRNRAP. This CDR3 has 16 residues. CDR3 nucleotide sequence: TGTGCTAGTGGTTTAGATGTGGACAGGATGAACTATGGCTACACCTTC. This codes for CASGLDVDRMNYGYTF.

The rearrangement links TRBV5-6 to TRBJ1-2, with TRBD1 identical over 8 bases. Germline V gives CDR1 SGHDT, CDR2 YYEEEE. V gave up 4 bases and J gave up 8 bases; unmatched junction bases: 7. This CDR3 region has 13 residues. CDR3: CASSLQGARGYTF. The DNA of the CDR3 is TGTGCCAGCAGCCTTCAGGGGGCGCGGGGCTACACCTTC.

This sequence joins TRBV7-8 and TRBJ2-1; possibly TRBD1 for D (5 bases). This CDR3 region has 16 residues. The germline V and J ends were trimmed by 3 bases and 2 bases, with 14 bases remaining between them. Germline V gives CDR1 SGHVS, CDR2 FQNEAQ. The CDR3 protein is CASSFSDSIPYNEQFF. In DNA form, the CDR3 reads TGTGCCAGCAGCTTCTCTGACAGTATCCCCTACAATGAGCAGTTCTTC.

The J gene is TRBJ1-2, the V gene TRBV5-1; D possibly corresponds to TRBD1 (5 bases). Germline V gene sequence: CDR1 SGHRS, CDR2 YFSETQ. This CDR3 comprises 15 residues. V gave up 0 bases and J gave up 4 bases, with 13 bases separating them. CDR3 sequence (DNA): TGCGCCAGCAGCTTGGCCGGGTCAGGGATCTATGGCTACACCTTC. As protein: CASSLAGSGIYGYTF.

V gene TRBV5-4 combines with J gene TRBJ1-1; 8 positions match TRBD1. The CDR3 covers 14 residues. CDR1 and CDR2 from the germline V gene are SGHNT and YYREEE (reference sequence). The junction had 6 bases not matched to a gene; V was cut back by 4 bases and J by 4 bases. CDR3 sequence reads: CASSIRTGGTEAFF. In DNA, the CDR3 is TGTGCCAGCAGCATCCGCACAGGGGGCACTGAAGCTTTCTTT.

J is TRBJ1-2 and V is TRBV27, with TRBD1 matching 7 bases. The CDR3 has 14 residues. Germline V gene data show CDR1 as MNHEY and CDR2 as SMNVEV (reference sequence). V was clipped by 7 bases and J by 8 bases; unmatched bases: 13. The CDR3 DNA reads as TGTGCCAGCACCCAGACAGGGACTCTTTCGGGCTACACCTTC. Its protein is CASTQTGTLSGYTF.

The count of this clone is one. This chain uses TRBV11-2 with TRBJ2-6; D gene uncertain. Germline values: CDR1 SGHAT, CDR2 FQNNGV. The CDR3 sequence is 16 residues long. V was pared by 1 base and J by 4 bases, with 11 bases between. The CDR3 DNA is TGTGCCAGCAGCTTAGGTCCACTGTCAGGGGCCAACGTCCTGACTTTC. Translating it yields CASSLGPLSGANVLTF.

The chain combines TRBV5-1 with TRBJ2-1, with D tentatively TRBD1 (7 bases). The length of the CDR3 is 15 residues. Germline assignment: CDR1 SGHRS and CDR2 YFSETQ. V lost 4 bases, J lost 0 bases, and 11 bases lay in between. CDR3 sequence: CASSAGQSSYNEQFF. In DNA form, the CDR3 reads TGCGCCAGCAGCGCGGGACAGAGCTCCTACAATGAGCAGTTCTTC.

The chain links TRBV5-1 to TRBJ2-2, with 11 bases aligning to TRBD2. CDR3 size: 16 residues. Germline V gene lookup returns CDR1 SGHRS and CDR2 YFSETQ. Trimming cost V 5 bases and J 4 bases; bases outside gene matches: 7. CDR3 in amino acids: CASSHGTSGLTGELFF. DNA for the CDR3: TGCGCCAGCAGTCATGGGACTAGCGGACTCACCGGGGAGCTGTTTTTT.

The V call is TRBV12-5, the J call TRBJ1-5, with unresolved D. The V gene's germline CDR1 is LGHNT and CDR2 FRNRAP. Trimming pared 2 bases from V and 7 bases from J, leaving 9 bases between. The CDR3 contains 13 residues. CDR3 nucleotides: TGTGCTAGTGGTTTGCAGGATTTCCAGCCCCAGCATTTT. It codes for CASGLQDFQPQHF.

The V and J genes are TRBV19 and TRBJ2-3, with 7 bases aligning to TRBD2. Looked up from germline, CDR1 is LNHDA and CDR2 is SQIVND (reference sequence). J lost 3 bases, V lost 2 bases, and 2 bases had no gene match. The CDR3 sequence is 14 residues long. CDR3 sequence reads: CASSIFGGTDTQYF. In nucleotides, the CDR3 is TGTGCCAGTAGTATATTCGGGGGGACAGATACGCAGTATTTT.

The chain has TRBV5-1 and TRBJ2-1, with TRBD2 matching 10 bases. Germline V gene data show CDR1 as SGHRS and CDR2 as YFSETQ. The V and J ends lost 1 base and 6 bases, in that order; junction bases with no gene match: 4. This CDR3 has 15 amino acids. The CDR3 bases are TGCGCCAGCAGCTTGCTAGCGGGGGAACTCAATGAGCAGTTCTTC. As protein: CASSLLAGELNEQFF.

J is TRBJ2-5 and V is TRBV6-5; weak D call: TRBD2 (5 bases). The CDR3 has 13 amino acids. From germline, CDR1 is MNHEY and CDR2 SVGAGI. V was cut by 4 bases and J by 4 bases, with 10 bases left in between. CDR3 coding DNA: TGTGCCAGCAGTTTGCCGGGATCAGAGACCCAGTACTTC. Translating gives CASSLPGSETQYF.

The J gene is TRBJ1-3, the V gene TRBV18; D is perhaps TRBD1 (5 bases). This CDR3 comprises 16 residues. V lost 4 bases and J 4 bases, leaving 17 bases between the germline ends. The germline CDR1 and CDR2 sequences are KGHSH and LQKENI. CDR3 protein: CASSLNTGLQGNTIYF. The CDR3 nucleotides read TGTGCCAGCTCACTAAATACAGGCTTACAAGGAAACACCATATATTTT.

The chain combines TRBV5-4 with TRBJ2-1, with 7 positions matching TRBD2. The CDR3 loop spans 15 amino acids. V lost 4 bases, J lost 0 bases, and 4 bases stayed unmatched. Germline values: CDR1 SGHNT, CDR2 YYREEE (reference sequence). In nucleotides, the CDR3 is TGTGCCAGCAGCCGAGCGGGAAGCTCCTACAATGAGCAGTTCTTC. Protein: CASSRAGSSYNEQFF. Combining the CDR3 with reference TRBV5-4 and TRBJ2-1 gives the whole variable domain ETGVTQSPTHLIKTRGQQVTLRCSSQSGHNTVSWYQQALGQGPQFIFQYYREEENGRGNFPPRFSGLQFPNYSSELNVNALELDDSALYLCASSRAGSSYNEQFFGPGTRLTVL.

The rearrangement links TRBV6-5 to TRBJ2-1, with 8 bases that match TRBD1. Germline V gene sequence: CDR1 MNHEY, CDR2 SVGAGI. Germline trimming cut 6 bases from V and 3 bases from J; bases unmatched to any gene: 1. The CDR3 has 13 amino acids. CDR3 in amino acids: CASSDRGYNEQFF. The CDR3 coding sequence is TGTGCCAGCAGCGACAGGGGCTACAATGAGCAGTTCTTC.

V and J are TRBV19 and TRBJ1-6; 9 nucleotides line up with TRBD1. Germline CDR1 is LNHDA and CDR2 is SQIVND (reference sequence). V shed 1 base and J 9 bases; nucleotides not matched to a gene: 4. This CDR3 is built from 15 residues. The CDR3 reads CASSIGDRVASPLHF. In DNA, the CDR3 is TGTGCCAGTAGTATAGGGGACAGGGTTGCTTCACCCCTCCACTTT. The entire variable domain, with the rest obtained from reference TRBV19 and TRBJ1-6, is as follows: DGGITQSPKYLFRKEGQNVTLSCEQNLNHDAMYWYRQDPGQGLRLIYYSQIVNDFQKGDIAEGYSVSREKKESFPLTVTSAQKNPTAFYLCASSIGDRVASPLHFGNGTRLTVT.

The chain employs TRBV6-5 and TRBJ2-1, with TRBD1 matching 9 bases. The CDR3 sequence is 14 residues long. The trim removed 5 bases at V and 7 bases at J, leaving 6 bases unmatched. Germline-derived CDR1 and CDR2 are MNHEY and SVGAGI. CDR3 sequence reads: CASSLRDRVNEQFF. The CDR3 nucleotides read TGTGCCAGCAGTCTCCGGGACAGGGTAAATGAGCAGTTCTTC.

This chain joins TRBV3-1 (or the pseudogene TRBV3-2) and TRBJ1-5; 7 nucleotides align to TRBD1. Germline-derived CDR1 and CDR2 are LGHDT and YNNKEL (reference sequence). Germline trimming cut 4 bases from V and 3 bases from J; bases unmatched to any gene: 3. The CDR3 runs 14 residues. The CDR3 region has the DNA TGTGCCAGCAGCCTGGGACAGATCAATCAGCCCCAGCATTTT. It translates to CASSLGQINQPQHF.

V and J are TRBV6-6 and TRBJ2-1; TRBD2 is a possible D gene (5 bases). There are 17 residues in the CDR3. CDR1 MNHNY and CDR2 SVGAGI come from the germline V gene (reference sequence). Trimming pared 5 bases from V and 8 bases from J, leaving 25 bases between. This CDR3 reads CASSLLGVVRSNDEQFF. In DNA form, the CDR3 reads TGTGCCAGCAGTCTACTCGGGGTGGTAAGGTCTAATGATGAGCAGTTCTTC.

The V gene is TRBV3-1 (or the pseudogene TRBV3-2), the J gene TRBJ2-5; perhaps TRBD2 as D (6 bases). Trimming pared 1 base from V and 4 bases from J, leaving 10 bases between. The CDR3 sequence is 14 residues long. The germline V gene has CDR1 LGHDT and CDR2 YNNKEL (reference sequence). CDR3 protein: CASSQAGGSETQYF. The DNA for the CDR3 is TGTGCCAGCAGCCAAGCCGGGGGTTCAGAGACCCAGTACTTC.

This chain connects TRBV7-2 to TRBJ2-3; a weak D match, TRBD2 (6 bases). The CDR3 runs 16 residues. Trimming took 4 bases from V and 1 from J, leaving 15 bases between them. The germline gives CDR1 SGHTA, CDR2 FQGNSA. In DNA, the CDR3 is TGTGCCAGCAGCTCATGGGGACTTTCGGGCACAGATACGCAGTATTTT. Protein product: CASSSWGLSGTDTQYF.

The gene calls are TRBV19 and TRBJ1-3; 8 bases are a match to TRBD1. There are 17 residues in the CDR3. The germline gives CDR1 LNHDA, CDR2 SQIVND (reference sequence). Trimming removed 3 bases from V and 1 base from J; junction bases left unmatched: 8. The chain's CDR3 is CASSIGTGPASGNTIYF. The CDR3 region has the DNA TGTGCCAGTAGTATTGGGACAGGTCCCGCTTCTGGAAACACCATATATTTT. Supplemented by reference TRBV19 and TRBJ1-3, the full variable domain reads DGGITQSPKYLFRKEGQNVTLSCEQNLNHDAMYWYRQDPGQGLRLIYYSQIVNDFQKGDIAEGYSVSREKKESFPLTVTSAQKNPTAFYLCASSIGTGPASGNTIYFGEGSWLTVV.

CDR3 sequence: CATSTPSAGSSYEQYF. The CDR3, as DNA: TGTGCCACCAGCACCCCGTCGGCAGGATCCTCCTACGAGCAGTACTTC. The genes are TRBV15 and TRBJ2-7; D is ambiguous. From germline, CDR1 is LNHNV and CDR2 YYDKDF (reference sequence). CDR3 length equals 16 residues. V was shortened by 4 bases and J by 0 bases, with 16 bases between the two germline ends.